Below are 15 T cell receptor beta chains sequenced from a single sample in a study of blood T cell repertoires in COVID-19. Some clones are missing from TCRdb's copy, which holds only in-frame ones; the method was immunoSEQ multiplex PCR. The sample lists about 300,000 clones, more than 75% seen once, with roughly 1.6% in the top ten. Sequenced: peripheral blood. The receptor set was obtained from a woman aged 40 to 55 who had recovered from COVID-19.

The chain uses TRBV29-1 and TRBJ2-2; no reliable D call. CDR1 is SQVTM and CDR2 is ANQGSEA in the germline V gene. The V and J ends lost 4 bases and 0 bases respectively, with 6 bases between them. This CDR3 has 13 residues. For the CDR3, the DNA is TGCAGCGTTGGACACACGAACACCGGGGAGCTGTTTTTT. Its translation: CSVGHTNTGELFF.

The chain recombines TRBV6-5 with TRBJ1-5; TRBD1 matches at 7 bases. Germline V CDR1 and CDR2: MNHEY, SVGAGI. The junction had 5 bases not matched to a gene; V was cut back by 0 bases and J by 3 bases. There are 16 residues in the CDR3. CDR3 sequence reads: CASSYSGRGDNQPQHF. The CDR3 bases are TGTGCCAGCAGTTACTCTGGCAGGGGGGACAATCAGCCCCAGCATTTT.

The chain employs TRBV9 and TRBJ1-2; 10 nucleotides match TRBD1. The CDR3 contains 15 residues. Unmatched junction bases numbered 8, after V lost 4 bases and J lost 5 bases. Per the germline V gene, CDR1 is SGDLS and CDR2 is YYNGEE. The DNA for the CDR3 is TGTGCCAGCAGCCGGGGGACAGGGGAGGCATATGGCTACACCTTC. Translation gives CASSRGTGEAYGYTF.

Only one count was recorded for this clone. The chain couples TRBV30 to TRBJ2-1; TRBD2 aligns across 8 bases. The germline V gene has CDR1 GTSNPN and CDR2 SVGIG (reference sequence). This CDR3 is 15 amino acids long. Unmatched junction bases numbered 6, after V lost 0 bases and J lost 5 bases. The DNA for the CDR3 is TGTGCCTGGAGTGTAAATAGCGGGGCAAACAATGAGCAGTTCTTC. This translates into CAWSVNSGANNEQFF.

The rearrangement uses TRBV24-1 and TRBJ2-5, with 12 bases aligning to TRBD1. The CDR3 covers 15 residues. Per germline, CDR1 KGHDR and CDR2 SFDVKD. V lost 6 bases and J lost 7; bases outside the gene matches: 8. CDR3 residues: CATSPSGQGAGTQYF. The CDR3 coding sequence is TGTGCCACCAGTCCATCGGGACAGGGGGCTGGGACCCAGTACTTC.

The gene calls are TRBV5-1 and TRBJ2-3; 8 bases agree with TRBD2. The CDR3 runs to 16 residues. The V and J ends lost 3 bases and 1 base, in that order; junction bases with no gene match: 7. Looked up from germline, CDR1 is SGHRS and CDR2 is YFSETQ. In DNA, the CDR3 is TGCGCCAGCAGCTCCGGTGTTAGCGGGGGCACAGATACGCAGTATTTT. Its translation: CASSSGVSGGTDTQYF.

The chain has TRBV2 and TRBJ2-7; D remains ambiguous. V was cut by 4 bases and J by 2 bases, with 9 bases left in between. Looked up from germline, CDR1 is SNHLY and CDR2 is FYNNEI. The CDR3 length is 13 residues. The CDR3, as DNA: TGTGCCAGCAGTGTAGCAGAGACCTACGAGCAGTACTTC. Protein sequence: CASSVAETYEQYF.

The rearrangement uses TRBV6-5 and TRBJ2-5; D not resolved. The CDR3 is made up of 14 amino acids. CDR1 is MNHEY, CDR2 SVGAGI, per germline. V lost 2 bases and J lost 0, with 7 bases in between. This chain's CDR3 is CASSYRRYQETQYF. CDR3 nucleotides: TGTGCCAGCAGTTACCGCCGGTACCAAGAGACCCAGTACTTC.

This chain links TRBV11-3 with TRBJ2-1; TRBD2 matches at 7 bases. The CDR3 loop spans 14 amino acids. Losses at the gene ends were 4 bases for V and 9 bases for J; bases not matched to a gene: 9. The germline gives CDR1 SGHNT, CDR2 YENEEA. The CDR3 here is CASSWGFVAGEQFF. Written as DNA, the CDR3 is TGTGCCAGCAGCTGGGGCTTCGTAGCGGGTGAGCAGTTCTTC.

The CDR3 DNA reads TGTGCCAGCAGTCCCCACATGAACACTGAAGCTTTCTTT. This sequence encodes CASSPHMNTEAFF. The chain couples TRBV6-2 or TRBV6-3 to TRBJ1-1, with D uncertain. Germline V lookup: CDR1 MNHEY, CDR2 SVGEGT. The CDR3 loop spans 13 amino acids. The V end lost 5 bases, the J end lost 0 bases, and 7 bases lay between the germline ends.

This clone was seen a few times. The chain combines TRBV6-2 or TRBV6-3 with TRBJ1-2; D not resolved. The CDR3 runs to 15 residues. V was trimmed by 2 bases and J by 4 bases, leaving 14 bases between them. Germline CDR1 reads MNHEY; CDR2 reads SVGEGT. For the CDR3, the DNA is TGTGCCAGCAGTTACGAGGTATGGAGTCGCTATGGCTACACCTTC. Translation gives CASSYEVWSRYGYTF.

Comments on this clone: This sequence may be a read error, since a much larger clone differs from it by one base. This sample also contains other DNA sequences that code for the same CDR3. The chain has TRBV2 and TRBJ1-1, with D perhaps matching TRBD1 (6 bases). Germline CDR1 and CDR2: SNHLY and FYNNEI. Trimming stripped 6 bases from V and 0 bases from J, with 8 bases between. CDR3 length: 13 residues. The CDR3 loop reads CASSGQLNTEAFF. The CDR3 bases are TGTGCCAGCAGCGGACAGCTGAACACTGAAGCTTTCTTT.

This clone was picked up one time. The J gene is TRBJ1-3, the V gene TRBV20-1, with TRBD1 identical over 8 bases. The CDR3 length is 15 residues. V dropped 3 bases and J dropped 3; count of bases not matched to a gene: 7. CDR1 DFQATT and CDR2 SNEGSKA come from the germline V gene (reference sequence). CDR3 DNA: TGCAGTGCTAGTCCTAGGACAGGGCTTGGAAACACCATATATTTT. Its translation is CSASPRTGLGNTIYF.

The chain carries TRBV30 and TRBJ1-1; 8 positions agree with TRBD1. After removal of 3 bases from V and 8 bases from J, the junction contained 11 bases not matched to a gene. CDR3 length: 14 residues. The germline V gene encodes CDR1 GTSNPN and CDR2 SVGIG (reference sequence). The CDR3 sequence: CAWSYGTGGTEAFF. The CDR3 nucleotides read TGTGCCTGGAGCTACGGGACAGGTGGGACAGAAGCTTTCTTT.

Of note for this clone: An end of the junction differs from the germline gene, which may be a read error. The genes are TRBV5-4 and TRBJ2-7; 8 bases are a match to TRBD1. This CDR3 contains 12 residues. Germline CDR1 is SGHNT and CDR2 is YYREEE (reference sequence). Written as DNA, the CDR3 is TGTGCCAGCAGCTCGGCCCGGGACAGGTCGGATTTC. It translates to CASSSARDRSDF.